The 4 T cell receptor beta chains below were found in one sample sequenced in a study of tumor-infiltrating lymphocytes in primary liver carcinoma. Without any cell sorting, about 19-30 mg of bulk tissue yielded co-extracted RNA and DNA. The researchers produced TCR beta cDNA from approximately 550 ng total RNA with a constant-region primer. What produced the TCR beta libraries was three nested multiplex PCR rounds using slightly modified ARM-PCR. Primers for the first two PCR rounds were TRBV1-TRBV30 forward primers and a C-beta reverse primer (roughly 10 cycles per round). TCRdb re-called the multiplex PCR reads with MiXCR, one entry per CDR3 protein. The sample has about 48,000 distinct CDR3 sequences; over 70% are singletons. The sequenced sample was liver tumor tissue from sampling region 3. As to subset: tumor region T3, left-lateral pole. The receptors were sampled from a man aged 40-49 years with primary liver carcinoma and hepatitis B virus infection.

As to this clonotype: The junction differs from germline at one of its ends, possibly a read error. This sequence joins TRBV6-5 and TRBJ2-7; 10 bases line up with TRBD2. CDR3 length equals 19 residues. Germline V lookup: CDR1 MNHEY, CDR2 SVGAGI. The chain's CDR3 is CASSSTGLASVQGSYEQYF. The CDR3 nucleotides read TGTGCCAGCAGTTCTACGGGACTAGCGAGTGTTCAGGGCTCCTATGAGCAGTACTTC.

The chain is built from TRBV10-2 and TRBJ2-5; a possible D gene is TRBD2 (6 bases). V lost 1 base, J lost 4 bases, and 16 bases lay in between. CDR3 size: 16 residues. Germline CDR1 WSHSY, CDR2 SAAADI. This CDR3 reads CASSELRELAGETQYF. In nucleotides, the CDR3 is TGCGCCAGCAGTGAGTTGAGGGAACTAGCCGGAGAGACCCAGTACTTC.

Regarding this clonotype: At one boundary the junction diverges from the germline segment, which might be a read error. The chain recombines TRBV6-5 with TRBJ2-5; D might be TRBD2 (5 bases). Per germline, CDR1 MNHEY and CDR2 SVGAGI. The CDR3 has 16 residues. Here the CDR3 reads CANSYSGQRVQETQYF. The DNA for the CDR3 is TGTGCCAACAGTTACTCGGGTCAGAGGGTCCAAGAGACCCAGTACTTC.

A word on this clonotype: One junction end disagrees with the germline gene, perhaps due to a read error. The V and J genes are TRBV19 and TRBJ2-3, with a weak D call TRBD2 (5 bases). Per the germline V gene, CDR1 is LNHDA and CDR2 is SQIVND (reference sequence). The CDR3 has 15 amino acids. CDR3 bases: TGCACCAGTAGTATAGAGGCGGGTGTCATGGATACGCAGTATTTT. Translating gives CTSSIEAGVMDTQYF. The variable domain in full, completed from reference TRBV19 and TRBJ2-3, reads DGGITQSPKYLFRKEGQNVTLSCEQNLNHDAMYWYRQDPGQGLRLIYYSQIVNDFQKGDIAEGYSVSREKKESFPLTVTSAQKNPTAFYLCTSSIEAGVMDTQYFGPGTRLTVL.